This passage covers 25 T cell receptor beta chains from one sample sequenced in a study of control samples from healthy donors and cancer patients. Sequencing was performed with immunoSEQ multiplex PCR; in TCRdb, only in-frame clones are kept and a portion is missing. This table has 100,000 to 150,000 clones, less than 90% appearing once. The sequencing sample was made of blood. These receptors all stem from a man aged 18-30 years in good health.

The V call is TRBV6-1, the J call TRBJ1-2, with D possibly TRBD1 on 6 matching bases. The V gene lost 0 bases and the J gene lost 8 bases, with 16 bases spanning the gap. Germline lookup yields CDR1 MNHNS and CDR2 SASEGT. The CDR3 has 15 amino acids. The CDR3 bases are TGTGCCAGCAGTGAAGCGGGGCGACAGGCTCTCGGCTACACCTTC. Translation: CASSEAGRQALGYTF.

The rearrangement uses TRBV18 and TRBJ2-3; TRBD2 matches at 11 bases. This CDR3 contains 15 residues. V gave up 4 bases and J gave up 2 bases; unmatched junction bases: 2. Germline lookup yields CDR1 KGHSH and CDR2 LQKENI. CDR3 nucleotide sequence: TGTGCCAGCTCACTACTAGCGGGAGCCACAGATACGCAGTATTTT. Amino acid sequence: CASSLLAGATDTQYF. The entire variable domain, with the rest obtained from reference TRBV18 and TRBJ2-3, is as follows: NAGVMQNPRHLVRRRGQEARLRCSPMKGHSHVYWYRQLPEEGLKFMVYLQKENIIDESGMPKERFSAEFPKEGPSILRIQQVVRGDSAAYFCASSLLAGATDTQYFGPGTRLTVL.

The chain joins TRBV21-1 to TRBJ1-5; TRBD1, the D gene given by the table, was not confirmed from the DNA. TRBV21-1 is labeled a pseudogene. CDR3 length equals 14 residues. The chain's CDR3 is CASTERTGWQPQHF. In nucleotides, the CDR3 is TGTGCCAGCACCGAGCGCACAGGGTGGCAGCCCCAGCATTTT.

The chain employs TRBV27 and TRBJ2-7, with 9 positions matching TRBD2. The CDR3 runs 14 residues. Trimming took 3 bases from V and 3 from J; bases not matched to a gene: 3. Germline CDR1 MNHEY, CDR2 SMNVEV (reference sequence). CDR3 residues: CASSFAGGVYEQYF. For the CDR3, the DNA is TGTGCCAGCAGTTTCGCGGGAGGGGTCTACGAGCAGTACTTC.

V gene TRBV21-1 combines with J gene TRBJ2-5; the DNA was not compared with TRBD1, the D call given in the table. TRBV21-1 corresponds to a pseudogene. The CDR3 sequence is 15 residues long. This CDR3 reads CASSLLGRGRETQYF. The CDR3 nucleotides are TGTGCCAGCAGCCTCCTCGGCAGGGGAAGAGAGACCCAGTACTTC.

This rearrangement joins TRBV24-1 to TRBJ1-4, with D possibly matching TRBD1 (6 bases). Germline lookup yields CDR1 KGHDR and CDR2 SFDVKD. V was cut by 0 bases and J by 15 bases, with 13 bases left in between. The CDR3 spans 13 residues. The DNA for the CDR3 is TGTGCCACCAGTGATTTGCAAACCCAGGGGATGTTTTTT. It translates to CATSDLQTQGMFF.

This rearrangement joins TRBV24-1 to TRBJ2-3; TRBD1 aligns across 9 bases. In germline, CDR1 is KGHDR, CDR2 SFDVKD. Germline trimming cut 1 base from V and 4 bases from J; bases unmatched to any gene: 8. This CDR3 comprises 17 residues. CDR3: CATSDFGQGSSPDTQYF. CDR3 DNA: TGTGCCACCAGTGATTTCGGACAGGGGAGTTCCCCAGATACGCAGTATTTT.

This chain uses TRBV5-1 with TRBJ1-1; D might be TRBD1 (6 bases). The V and J ends lost 0 bases and 0 bases respectively, with 15 bases between them. In germline, CDR1 is SGHRS, CDR2 YFSETQ. This CDR3 is 17 amino acids long. The CDR3 nucleotides read TGCGCCAGCAGCTTGGACGTCGGGGGCCCTATGAACACTGAAGCTTTCTTT. Protein product: CASSLDVGGPMNTEAFF.

The V gene is TRBV19, the J gene TRBJ1-3, with 9 positions matching TRBD1. This CDR3 is built from 17 residues. The V segment lost 8 bases and the J segment 0 bases; nucleotides outside the gene matches: 11. Germline-derived CDR1 and CDR2 are LNHDA and SQIVND (reference sequence). CDR3 bases: TGTGCCAGTCAACGCGACAGGGGGTTTAGCTCTGGAAACACCATATATTTT. This encodes CASQRDRGFSSGNTIYF.

CDR3 sequence: CATSDLGAGGPKKETQYF. CDR3 nucleotides: TGTGCCACCAGTGATTTAGGGGCGGGAGGGCCGAAAAAAGAGACCCAGTACTTC. J is TRBJ2-5 and V is TRBV24-1; TRBD2 matches at 9 bases. Germline V gene data show CDR1 as KGHDR and CDR2 as SFDVKD. The length of the CDR3 is 18 residues. Germline trimming cut 1 base from V and 3 bases from J; bases unmatched to any gene: 11.

This clone was recorded once. The genes are TRBV28 and TRBJ2-5, with TRBD2 matching over 7 bases. The germline gives CDR1 MDHEN, CDR2 SYDVKM. The CDR3 loop spans 16 amino acids. J gave up 5 bases and V 3 bases, and 12 bases lay outside the gene matches. The CDR3 DNA reads TGTGCCAGCAGTTTTGCGGGAGTGGGTAAGAGGGAGACCCAGTACTTC. It is translated as CASSFAGVGKRETQYF.

The chain recombines TRBV19 with TRBJ1-2, with a tentative D call TRBD1 (5 bases). Per the germline V gene, CDR1 is LNHDA and CDR2 is SQIVND (reference sequence). The CDR3 contains 13 residues. V lost 6 bases and J 2 bases, leaving 10 bases between the germline ends. The CDR3 DNA reads as TGTGCCAGTAGGCCGGACATGAACTATGGCTACACCTTC. This encodes CASRPDMNYGYTF.

V is TRBV28 and J is TRBJ1-5; TRBD1 agrees at 10 bases. Trimming removed 6 bases from V and 5 bases from J; junction bases left unmatched: 7. The length of the CDR3 is 15 residues. Germline loops: CDR1 MDHEN, CDR2 SYDVKM. The CDR3 loop is CASRLTGGGDQPQHF. CDR3 in DNA: TGTGCCAGCAGGCTGACAGGGGGCGGAGATCAGCCCCAGCATTTT.

This chain links TRBV24-1 with TRBJ2-5; 9 bases fit TRBD1. Germline-derived CDR1 and CDR2 are KGHDR and SFDVKD. Unmatched junction bases numbered 7, after V lost 1 base and J lost 5 bases. The CDR3 runs to 16 residues. CDR3 sequence (DNA): TGTGCCACCAGTGATTTTACGGACAGGGGTGGGGAGACCCAGTACTTC. It encodes CATSDFTDRGGETQYF.

The chain joins TRBV3-1 (or the pseudogene TRBV3-2) to TRBJ2-1; 9 nucleotides align to TRBD2. V dropped 1 base and J dropped 4; count of bases not matched to a gene: 8. Germline V gives CDR1 LGHDT, CDR2 YNNKEL (reference sequence). This CDR3 contains 17 residues. CDR3 DNA sequence: TGTGCCAGCAGCCAAGTATCTCGCGGGAGGGCGTACAATGAGCAGTTCTTC. Amino acids: CASSQVSRGRAYNEQFF.

The chain couples TRBV24-1 to TRBJ2-7; D unclear. The CDR3 contains 13 residues. Germline V lookup: CDR1 KGHDR, CDR2 SFDVKD. V lost 5 bases, J lost 7 bases, and 14 bases lay in between. The CDR3 region has the DNA TGTGCCACCAGTGGAGCTGGTGAGAGGGAGCAGTACTTC. Encoded protein: CATSGAGEREQYF.

The chain uses TRBV28 and TRBJ1-5; D is unresolved. This CDR3 spans 17 amino acids. V dropped 4 bases and J dropped 8 bases, with 24 bases sitting between them. The germline V gene has CDR1 MDHEN and CDR2 SYDVKM. CDR3 sequence reads: CASSYFQPLSLEEPQHF. CDR3 nucleotide sequence: TGTGCCAGCAGTTACTTTCAGCCGTTGTCTCTGGAGGAGCCCCAGCATTTT.

The chain recombines TRBV21-1 with TRBJ2-7; TRBD2, the table's D call, was not compared with the DNA. TRBV21-1 is noted as a pseudogene. CDR3 length: 14 residues. The DNA of the CDR3 is TGTGCCAGCCAGCGGCTCCAGGAAATCTACGAGCAGTACTTC. Translating gives CASQRLQEIYEQYF.

This clone was seen once. V usage is TRBV27 and J usage is TRBJ1-1; 9 bases match TRBD1. This CDR3 contains 14 residues. Germline V CDR1 and CDR2: MNHEY, SMNVEV (reference sequence). V lost 5 bases and J lost 5; bases outside the gene matches: 6. CDR3 sequence: CASSTRDRETEAFF. The CDR3 region has the DNA TGTGCCAGCAGTACCCGGGACAGGGAAACTGAAGCTTTCTTT.

The chain joins TRBV4-3 to TRBJ1-6, with 7 bases aligning to TRBD1. This CDR3 region has 16 residues. V dropped 1 base and J dropped 7; count of bases not matched to a gene: 7. The germline V gene has CDR1 LGHNA and CDR2 YSLEER. The CDR3 nucleotides are TGCGCCAGCAGCCAAGTAGGCAGGGGGAAGAATTCACCCCTCCACTTT. This translates into CASSQVGRGKNSPLHF.

The V call is TRBV6-1, the J call TRBJ2-7; D may be TRBD1 (5 bases). Trimming left V 1 base short and J 9 bases short, with 16 bases between. The germline gives CDR1 MNHNS, CDR2 SASEGT. CDR3 length: 14 residues. The CDR3 reads CASSEGPGKVGQYF. CDR3 nucleotides: TGTGCCAGCAGTGAAGGTCCAGGGAAGGTAGGGCAGTACTTC.

This clone was recorded only once. The CDR3 region is CASSRRVLWTGELFF. The CDR3 DNA reads as TGTGCCAGCAGCAGGAGGGTTTTGTGGACCGGGGAGCTGTTTTTT. The V call is TRBV5-6, the J call TRBJ2-2; possible D gene TRBD2, 6 bases. Germline V CDR1 and CDR2: SGHDT, YYEEEE. Trimming cost V 4 bases and J 5 bases, with 15 bases left between them. This CDR3 is built from 15 residues.

This clone appeared once. This chain joins TRBV19 and TRBJ1-2, with a weak D call TRBD1 (5 bases). Germline assignment: CDR1 LNHDA and CDR2 SQIVND (reference sequence). Trimming shortened V by 3 bases and J by 2 bases, and 13 bases separated the two germline ends. The CDR3 covers 15 residues. The DNA for the CDR3 is TGTGCCAGTAGTATTAGGGACTCCCGAAACTATGGCTACACCTTC. It yields the protein CASSIRDSRNYGYTF.

The V call is TRBV13, the J call TRBJ2-2, with 10 bases matching TRBD2. Germline CDR1 reads PRHDT; CDR2 reads FYEKMQ (reference sequence). The V and J ends lost 3 bases and 1 base, in that order; junction bases with no gene match: 5. The CDR3 loop spans 17 amino acids. The CDR3 here is CASSLEGTSENTGELFF. The CDR3 nucleotides are TGTGCCAGCAGCTTGGAAGGGACTAGCGAGAACACCGGGGAGCTGTTTTTT.

The CDR3 nucleotides read TGTGCCAGCTCAGCGCGTACAACCCCAGGGGCCGGGCAGCCCCAGCATTTT. Translated, it gives CASSARTTPGAGQPQHF. The chain uses TRBV18 and TRBJ1-5, with D maybe TRBD1 (6 bases). The V end lost 5 bases, the J end lost 7 bases, and 24 bases lay between the germline ends. Germline CDR1 reads KGHSH; CDR2 reads LQKENI. This CDR3 region has 17 residues.